The T cell receptor (beta chain) described here comes from a study of blood T cell repertoires in COVID-19. Study summary: Sample material is recorded as cDNA or gDNA derived from T cells, B-cell-depleted T cells, or PBMCs.

The germline V gene has CDR1 SGHKS and CDR2 YYEKEE (reference sequence). The J segment lost 7 bases and the V segment lost 3 bases, leaving 14 bases of the junction unmatched. The CDR3 covers 16 residues. Produced via immunoSEQ multiplex PCR; TCRdb's table is partial and in-frame only. The table records approximately 390,000 clones, just under 90% of them present only once. The gene calls are TRBV5-5 and TRBJ2-3, with 7 positions matching TRBD2. Sequenced sample: PBMCs or T cells enriched from blood (not recorded which). This TCR came from a woman in her fifties or sixties who had recovered from COVID-19. CDR3 sequence reads: CASSSDPSGAVNTQYF. The CDR3 DNA follows: TGTGCCAGCAGCTCCGACCCCAGCGGGGCTGTGAATACGCAGTATTTT.